The clone carrying this T cell receptor (beta chain) was found once. The data were produced by immunoSEQ multiplex PCR, yet TCRdb's version contains in-frame clones alone and is incomplete. The sample has 80,000 or so clones, roughly 82% seen once. This entry comes from a study of T cell responses to AZD1222 COVID-19 vaccine. The TCR comes from an adult in good health. Source: peripheral blood, taken on day 0 of AZD1222 vaccination.

CDR3 bases: TGTGCCAGCAGCTGGGGGACAGGGGGTCCTTATGGCTACACCTTC. Translating gives CASSWGTGGPYGYTF. The chain has TRBV5-6 and TRBJ1-2; 11 positions match TRBD1. Germline CDR1 and CDR2: SGHDT and YYEEEE. V was clipped by 3 bases and J by 5 bases; unmatched bases: 6. This CDR3 is 15 amino acids long.